This TCR beta chain was found in a study of CD8 T cells in Susac syndrome. Reverse transcription of 0.5 to 1 ug RNA was performed with random hexamers. immunoSEQ multiplex PCR amplified TCR beta CDR3 across 54 Vbeta, 13 Jbeta. Via MiXCR, TCRdb re-called the immunoSEQ multiplex PCR reads, giving one row per CDR3 protein. The sample lists approximately 70,000 distinct CDR3 sequences, approximately 93% seen once, with roughly 0.55% in the top ten. V lost 9 bases and J lost 2; bases outside the gene matches: 8. From germline, CDR1 is SEHNR and CDR2 FQNEAQ (reference sequence). This CDR3 comprises 14 residues. Negative isolation yielded CD4+ and CD8+ T cells, and FACS enriched TEMRA cells.

The material sequenced was CD8+ T cells from PBMCs. The V call is TRBV7-9, the J call TRBJ1-1; 8 bases are a match to TRBD1. The sequence came from a human donor with multiple sclerosis. The CDR3 reads CASTGTGINTEAFF. CDR3 nucleotide sequence: TGTGCCAGTACCGGGACAGGTATTAACACTGAAGCTTTCTTT.